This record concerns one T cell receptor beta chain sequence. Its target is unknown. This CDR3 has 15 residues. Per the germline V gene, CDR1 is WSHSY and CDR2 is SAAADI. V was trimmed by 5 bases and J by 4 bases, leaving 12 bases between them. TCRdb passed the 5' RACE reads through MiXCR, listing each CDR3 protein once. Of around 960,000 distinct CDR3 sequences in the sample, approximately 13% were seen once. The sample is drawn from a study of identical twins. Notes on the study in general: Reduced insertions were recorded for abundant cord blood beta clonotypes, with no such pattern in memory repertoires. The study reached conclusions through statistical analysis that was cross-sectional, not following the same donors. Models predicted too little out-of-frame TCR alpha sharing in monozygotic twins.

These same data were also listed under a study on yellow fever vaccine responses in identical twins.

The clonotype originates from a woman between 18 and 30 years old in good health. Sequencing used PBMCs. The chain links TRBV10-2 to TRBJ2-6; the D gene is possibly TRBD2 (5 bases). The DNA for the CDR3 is TGCGCCAGCAGTAGAGGGCTATCGGGGGCCAACGTCCTGACTTTC. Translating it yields CASSRGLSGANVLTF.